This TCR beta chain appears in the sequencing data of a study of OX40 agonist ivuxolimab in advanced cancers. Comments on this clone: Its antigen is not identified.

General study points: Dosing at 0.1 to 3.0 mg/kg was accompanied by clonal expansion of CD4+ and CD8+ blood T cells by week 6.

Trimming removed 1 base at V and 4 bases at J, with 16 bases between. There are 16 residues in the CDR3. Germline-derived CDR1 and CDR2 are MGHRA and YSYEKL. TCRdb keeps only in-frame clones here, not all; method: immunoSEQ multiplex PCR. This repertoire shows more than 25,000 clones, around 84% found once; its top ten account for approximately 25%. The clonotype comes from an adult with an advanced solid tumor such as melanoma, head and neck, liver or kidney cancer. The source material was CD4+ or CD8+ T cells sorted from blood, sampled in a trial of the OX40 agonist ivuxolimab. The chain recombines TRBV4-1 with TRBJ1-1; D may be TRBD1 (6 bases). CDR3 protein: CASSQGWGGRGTEAFF. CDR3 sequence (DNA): TGCGCCAGCAGCCAAGGTTGGGGGGGGCGTGGCACTGAAGCTTTCTTT.